This T cell receptor beta chain was profiled in a study of metastatic and nonmetastatic thyroid tumors. Study information: The authors compared repertoires across blood and tumor or nodule tissue from malignant and benign thyroid patients. Findings and limits, study-wide: Malignant tumors reportedly showed significantly higher TCR beta diversity than benign nodules in both blood and tumor.

How the authors handled the data: The study's classifier, a distant-metastasis tool for papillary thyroid cancer, was built using CDR3 differences across clinicopathological groups. TCRdb reanalyzed the PCR reads via MiXCR. TCRdb, not the authors, supplied the V and J calls. The sample carries 35,000 to 45,000 clones, less than 3.5% recorded once. Trimming at V came to 5 bases and at J to 7 bases, leaving 7 bases not matched to a gene. The CDR3 is 13 residues long. All patients were untreated before thyroid surgery. This clone was detected only a few times. The target antigen is unknown. The sequencing sample was made of blood. The receptor's source is a female donor with papillary thyroid cancer or a benign thyroid nodule (not recorded which). Some clones in this sample may be carry-over from other donors' samples. The chain employs TRBV12-3 or TRBV12-4 and TRBJ1-2; 7 bases align to TRBD1. The CDR3 DNA follows: TGTGCCAGCAGTGAAACAGGGGTGTCTGGCTACACCTTC. Its protein product is CASSETGVSGYTF.